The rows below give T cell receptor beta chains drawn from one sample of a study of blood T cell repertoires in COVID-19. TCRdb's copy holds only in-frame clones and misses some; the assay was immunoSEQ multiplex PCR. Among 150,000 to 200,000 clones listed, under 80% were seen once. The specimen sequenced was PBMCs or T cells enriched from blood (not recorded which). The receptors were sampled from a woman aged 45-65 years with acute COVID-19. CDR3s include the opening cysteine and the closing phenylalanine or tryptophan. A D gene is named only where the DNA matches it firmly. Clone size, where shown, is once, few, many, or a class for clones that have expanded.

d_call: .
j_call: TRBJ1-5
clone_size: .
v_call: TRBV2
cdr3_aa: CATKDTLNQPQHF
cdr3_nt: TGTGCCACCAAGGACACTCTTAATCAGCCCCAGCATTTT

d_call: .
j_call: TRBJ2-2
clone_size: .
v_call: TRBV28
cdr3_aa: CASSFGQGYTGELFF
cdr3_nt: TGTGCCAGCAGTTTTGGGCAGGGGTACACCGGGGAGCTGTTTTTT

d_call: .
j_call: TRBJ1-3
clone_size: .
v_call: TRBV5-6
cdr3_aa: CASRSTDSSGNTIYF
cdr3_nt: TGTGCCAGCAGAAGTACCGACAGTTCTGGAAACACCATATATTTT

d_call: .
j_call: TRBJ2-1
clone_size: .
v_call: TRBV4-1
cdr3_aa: CASSQDHSGLSLFF
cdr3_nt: TGCGCCAGCAGCCAAGATCACTCGGGACTTAGTTTGTTCTTC

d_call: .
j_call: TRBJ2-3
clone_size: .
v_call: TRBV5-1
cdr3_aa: CASSVTGLEASGPDTQYF
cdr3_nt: TGCGCCAGCAGCGTAACAGGGTTGGAGGCTAGCGGACCAGATACGCAGTATTTT

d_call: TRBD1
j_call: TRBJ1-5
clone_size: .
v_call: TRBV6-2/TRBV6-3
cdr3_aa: CASSYNPGTAINQPQHF
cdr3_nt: TGTGCCAGCAGTTACAACCCGGGGACAGCCATCAATCAGCCCCAGCATTTT

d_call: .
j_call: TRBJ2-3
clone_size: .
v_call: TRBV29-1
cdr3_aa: CSVEAQVDVNTQYF
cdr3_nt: TGCAGCGTTGAAGCCCAGGTAGATGTAAATACGCAGTATTTT

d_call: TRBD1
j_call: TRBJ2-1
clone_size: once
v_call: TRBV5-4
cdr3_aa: CASRAGTGPYNEQFF
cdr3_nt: TGTGCCAGCAGAGCCGGGACAGGGCCCTACAATGAGCAGTTCTTC

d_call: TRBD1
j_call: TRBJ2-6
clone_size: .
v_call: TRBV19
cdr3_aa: CASSISRPGQGGSGANVLTF
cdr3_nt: TGTGCCAGTAGTATTTCTAGACCGGGACAGGGGGGTTCTGGGGCCAACGTCCTGACTTTC

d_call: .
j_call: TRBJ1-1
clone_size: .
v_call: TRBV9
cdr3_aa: CASSVGIVDTEAFF
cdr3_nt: TGTGCCAGCAGCGTAGGCATAGTAGACACTGAAGCTTTCTTT

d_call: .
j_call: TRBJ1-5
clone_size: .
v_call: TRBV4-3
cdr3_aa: CASSRSGEQPQHF
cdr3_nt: TGCGCCAGCAGCCGGTCCGGGGAACAGCCCCAGCATTTT

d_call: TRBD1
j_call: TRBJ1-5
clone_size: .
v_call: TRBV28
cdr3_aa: CAGEPQQGAGQPQHF
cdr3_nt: TGTGCCGGCGAGCCCCAACAGGGGGCGGGCCAGCCCCAGCATTTT

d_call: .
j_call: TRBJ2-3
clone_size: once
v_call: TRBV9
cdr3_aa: CASSVWGDADTQYF
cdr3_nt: TGTGCCAGCAGCGTTTGGGGGGACGCAGATACGCAGTATTTT

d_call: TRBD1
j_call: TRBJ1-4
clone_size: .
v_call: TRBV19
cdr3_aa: CASSIGSGGGGEKLFF
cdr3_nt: TGTGCCAGTAGTATCGGTTCAGGAGGGGGCGGTGAAAAACTGTTTTTT

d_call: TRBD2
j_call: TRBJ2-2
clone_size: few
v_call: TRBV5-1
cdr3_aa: CASSMSGGNTGELFF
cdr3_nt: TGCGCCAGCAGCATGAGCGGGGGCAACACCGGGGAGCTGTTTTTT

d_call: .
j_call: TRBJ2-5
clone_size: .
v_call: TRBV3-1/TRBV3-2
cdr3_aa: CASSQESGQETQYF
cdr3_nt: TGTGCCAGCAGCCAAGAGTCGGGGCAAGAGACCCAGTACTTC

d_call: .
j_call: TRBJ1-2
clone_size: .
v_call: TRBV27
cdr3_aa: CASRVRANSYGYTF
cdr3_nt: TGTGCCAGCCGAGTCCGCGCAAACTCCTATGGCTACACCTTC

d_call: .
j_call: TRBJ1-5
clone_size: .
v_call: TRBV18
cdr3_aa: CASSPAGHNQPQHF
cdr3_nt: TGTGCCAGCTCACCTGCGGGGCATAATCAGCCCCAGCATTTT

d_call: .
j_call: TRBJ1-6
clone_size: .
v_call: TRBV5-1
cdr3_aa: CASSRDTHVGSPLHF
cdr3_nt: TGCGCCAGCAGCCGGGACACCCACGTTGGTTCACCCCTCCACTTT

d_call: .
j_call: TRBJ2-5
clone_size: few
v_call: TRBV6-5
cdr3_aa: CASSYVAGAETQYF
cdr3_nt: TGTGCCAGCAGTTACGTTGCAGGCGCAGAGACCCAGTACTTC

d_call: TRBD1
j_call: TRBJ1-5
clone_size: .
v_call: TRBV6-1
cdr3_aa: CASSELGQGPWPQHF
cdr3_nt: TGTGCCAGCAGTGAATTAGGACAGGGCCCGTGGCCCCAGCATTTT

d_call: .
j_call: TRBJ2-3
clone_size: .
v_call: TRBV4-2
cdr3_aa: CASSQDMSRLTDTQYF
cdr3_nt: TGTGCCAGCAGCCAAGATATGTCGCGATTAACAGATACGCAGTATTTT

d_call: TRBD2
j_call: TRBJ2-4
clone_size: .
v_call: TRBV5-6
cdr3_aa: CASSLGGGLAKNIQYF
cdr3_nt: TGTGCCAGCAGCTTGGGCGGGGGGCTAGCCAAAAACATTCAGTACTTC

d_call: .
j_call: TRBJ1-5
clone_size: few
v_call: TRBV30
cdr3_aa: CAYSNSNQPQHF
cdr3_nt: TGTGCCTACTCCAATAGCAATCAGCCCCAGCATTTT

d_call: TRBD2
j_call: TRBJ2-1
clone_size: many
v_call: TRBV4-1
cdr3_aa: CASSQGSRLAGRDEQFF
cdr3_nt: TGCGCCAGCAGCCAAGGATCTAGGCTAGCGGGGAGAGATGAGCAGTTCTTC

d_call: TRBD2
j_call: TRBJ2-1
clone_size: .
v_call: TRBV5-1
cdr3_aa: CASSPPVASGYNEQFF
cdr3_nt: TGCGCCAGCAGCCCGCCGGTGGCTAGCGGATACAATGAGCAGTTCTTC

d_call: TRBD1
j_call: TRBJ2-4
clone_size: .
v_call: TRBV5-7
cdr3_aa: CASSYLPDRGAKNIQYF
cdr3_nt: TGTGCCAGCAGCTATTTGCCGGACAGGGGAGCCAAAAACATTCAGTACTTC

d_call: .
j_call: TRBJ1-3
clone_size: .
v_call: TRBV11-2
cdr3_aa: CASSPPGAGNTIYF
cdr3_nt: TGTGCCAGCAGCCCTCCGGGTGCTGGAAACACCATATATTTT

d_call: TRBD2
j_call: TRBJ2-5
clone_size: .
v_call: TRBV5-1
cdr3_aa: CASSPRALGGETQYF
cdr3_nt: TGCGCCAGCTCCCCCCGGGCCCTCGGGGGGGAGACCCAGTACTTC

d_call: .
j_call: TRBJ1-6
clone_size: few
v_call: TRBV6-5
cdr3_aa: CASTLSYNSPLHF
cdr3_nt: TGTGCCAGCACCTTATCCTATAATTCACCCCTCCACTTT

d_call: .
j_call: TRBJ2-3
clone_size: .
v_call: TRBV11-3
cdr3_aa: CASSLSAGSGDTQYF
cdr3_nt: TGTGCCAGCAGCTTATCGGCGGGTTCTGGAGATACGCAGTATTTT

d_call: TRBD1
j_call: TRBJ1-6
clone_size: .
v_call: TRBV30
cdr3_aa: CAGRDRDPSPLHF
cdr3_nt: TGTGCCGGCCGGGACAGGGACCCCTCACCCCTCCACTTT

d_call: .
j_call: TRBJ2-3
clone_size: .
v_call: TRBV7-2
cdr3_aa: CASSEGGGGTDTQYF
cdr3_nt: TGTGCCAGCAGCGAAGGGGGCGGGGGCACAGATACGCAGTATTTT

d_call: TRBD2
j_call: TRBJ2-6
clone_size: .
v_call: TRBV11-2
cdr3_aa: CASSLVPLAGGSGANVLTF
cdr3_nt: TGTGCCAGCAGCTTAGTTCCACTAGCGGGGGGCTCTGGGGCCAACGTCCTGACTTTC

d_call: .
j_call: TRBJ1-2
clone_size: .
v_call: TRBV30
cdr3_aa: CAAQESGYGYTF
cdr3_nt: TGTGCCGCTCAGGAATCTGGCTATGGCTACACCTTC

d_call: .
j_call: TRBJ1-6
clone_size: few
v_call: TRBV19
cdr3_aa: CASSIAGNSPLHF
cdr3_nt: TGTGCCAGTAGTATAGCCGGGAATTCACCCCTCCACTTT

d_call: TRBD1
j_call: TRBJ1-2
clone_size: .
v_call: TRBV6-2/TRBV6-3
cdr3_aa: CASSQYRGPASGYTF
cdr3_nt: TGTGCCAGCAGTCAATACAGGGGGCCCGCGTCCGGCTACACCTTC

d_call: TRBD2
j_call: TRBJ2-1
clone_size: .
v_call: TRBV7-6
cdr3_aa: CASSSSGGGDEQFF
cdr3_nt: TGTGCCAGCAGTTCTAGCGGGGGGGGCGATGAGCAGTTCTTC

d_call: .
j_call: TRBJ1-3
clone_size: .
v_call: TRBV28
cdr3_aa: CASSLGGNFGNTIYF
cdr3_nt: TGTGCCAGCAGTTTAGGAGGGAACTTCGGAAACACCATATATTTT

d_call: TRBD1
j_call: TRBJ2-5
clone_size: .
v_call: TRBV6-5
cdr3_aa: CASADSGGSAETQYF
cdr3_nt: TGTGCCAGCGCTGATTCAGGGGGCAGTGCGGAGACCCAGTACTTC

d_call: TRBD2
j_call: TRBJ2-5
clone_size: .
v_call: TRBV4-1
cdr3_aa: CASSHPLGRTSGGARETQYF
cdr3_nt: TGCGCCAGCAGCCACCCTCTGGGGCGGACTAGCGGGGGGGCAAGGGAGACCCAGTACTTC

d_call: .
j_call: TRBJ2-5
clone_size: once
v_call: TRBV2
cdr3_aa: CASSQGIQETQYF
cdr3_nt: TGTGCCAGCAGCCAGGGGATCCAAGAGACCCAGTACTTC

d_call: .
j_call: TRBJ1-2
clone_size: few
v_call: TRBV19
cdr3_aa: CAIGLGGGYGYTF
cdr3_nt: TGTGCCATCGGGTTGGGTGGCGGCTATGGCTACACCTTC

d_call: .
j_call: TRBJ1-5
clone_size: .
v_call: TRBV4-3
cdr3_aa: CASSPDSLNQPQHF
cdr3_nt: TGCGCCAGCAGCCCGGACAGCCTGAATCAGCCCCAGCATTTT

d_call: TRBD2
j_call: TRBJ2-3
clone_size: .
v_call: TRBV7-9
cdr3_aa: CASSFLAGGGDTQYF
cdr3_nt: TGTGCCAGCAGTTTCCTAGCGGGGGGCGGGGATACGCAGTATTTT

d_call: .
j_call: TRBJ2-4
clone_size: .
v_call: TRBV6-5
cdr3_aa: CASGGRLLAKNIQYF
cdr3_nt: TGTGCCAGCGGGGGGAGGTTACTAGCCAAAAACATTCAGTACTTC

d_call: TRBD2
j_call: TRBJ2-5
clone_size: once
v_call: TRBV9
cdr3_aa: CASSVSGGAGETQYF
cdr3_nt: TGTGCCAGCAGCGTTAGCGGGGGGGCCGGGGAGACCCAGTACTTC

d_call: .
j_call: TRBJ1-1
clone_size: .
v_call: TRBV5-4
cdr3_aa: CASSPEVLNTEAFF
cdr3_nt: TGTGCCAGCAGCCCCGAGGTCCTGAACACTGAAGCTTTCTTT

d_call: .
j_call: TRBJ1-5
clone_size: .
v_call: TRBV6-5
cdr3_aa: CASSRGNQPQHF
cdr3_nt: TGTGCCAGCAGTCGGGGGAATCAGCCCCAGCATTTT

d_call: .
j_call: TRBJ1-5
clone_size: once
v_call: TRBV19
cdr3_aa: CATLSGYGQPQHF
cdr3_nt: TGTGCCACCCTATCAGGGTACGGACAGCCCCAGCATTTT

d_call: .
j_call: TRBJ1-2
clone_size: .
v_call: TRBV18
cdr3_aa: CASSPLDGDRGYGYTF
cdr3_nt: TGTGCCAGCTCACCACTGGACGGCGATCGGGGCTATGGCTACACCTTC

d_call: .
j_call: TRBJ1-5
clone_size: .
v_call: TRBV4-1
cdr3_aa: CASSQGFGNQPQHF
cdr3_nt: TGCGCCAGCAGCCAGGGCTTTGGCAATCAGCCCCAGCATTTT

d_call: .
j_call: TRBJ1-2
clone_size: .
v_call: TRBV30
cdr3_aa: CAWSEGGGGGGYTF
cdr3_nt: TGTGCCTGGAGTGAGGGGGGGGGAGGAGGCGGCTACACCTTC

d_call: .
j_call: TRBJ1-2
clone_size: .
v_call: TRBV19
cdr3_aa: CASSRSGLLGGDYGYTF
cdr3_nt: TGTGCCAGTAGCAGGTCAGGGCTATTGGGAGGCGACTATGGCTACACCTTC